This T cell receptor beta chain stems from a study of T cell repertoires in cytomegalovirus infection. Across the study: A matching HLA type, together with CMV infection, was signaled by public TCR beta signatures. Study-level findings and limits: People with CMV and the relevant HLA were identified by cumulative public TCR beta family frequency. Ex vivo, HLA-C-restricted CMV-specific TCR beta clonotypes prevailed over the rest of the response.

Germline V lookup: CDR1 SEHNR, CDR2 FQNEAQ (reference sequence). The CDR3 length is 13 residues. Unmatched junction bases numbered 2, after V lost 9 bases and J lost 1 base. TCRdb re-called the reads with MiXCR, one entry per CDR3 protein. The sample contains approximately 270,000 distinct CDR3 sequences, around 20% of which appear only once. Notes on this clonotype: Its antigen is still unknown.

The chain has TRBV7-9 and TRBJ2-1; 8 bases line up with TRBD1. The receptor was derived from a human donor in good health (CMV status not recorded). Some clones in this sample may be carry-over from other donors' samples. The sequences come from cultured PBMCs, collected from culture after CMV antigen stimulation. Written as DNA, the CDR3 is TGTGCCAGTGACAGGGGATCCTACAATGAGCAGTTCTTC. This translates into CASDRGSYNEQFF.